Included here is one T cell receptor (beta chain) sequence, with context. What it binds is unknown. This specimen comes from a study of T-cell reconstitution after alpha-beta-depleted transplantation in children. Overall study results and limits: Some patients' high day-60 TCRbeta diversity was traced to surviving recipient T cells and thymic progenitors. The origin of alpha-beta T cells about two months after transplant was reportedly several hundred expanded graft clones. When one year had passed after transplant, most T-cell counts and diversity came from newly produced T cells.

The V end was cut by 5 bases, the J end by 2 bases, with 7 bases between. The CDR3 length is 12 residues. Looked up from germline, CDR1 is MNHEY and CDR2 is SMNVEV (reference sequence). Construction of the TCRbeta library involved unique molecular identifiers. Via MiXCR, TCRdb re-called the PCR reads, giving one row per CDR3 protein. The repertoire holds fewer than 500,000 distinct CDR3 sequences, with roughly 44% as singletons. The TCR comes from a girl aged 2 to 10 with aplastic anemia, due to receive a stem cell transplant. The sample consisted of PBMCs, taken before TCRalphabeta/CD19-depleted stem cell transplant. The chain joins TRBV27 to TRBJ2-7, with D uncertain. DNA of the CDR3: TGTGCCAGCAGTCAACCTGCCTACGAGCAGTACTTC. It is translated as CASSQPAYEQYF.